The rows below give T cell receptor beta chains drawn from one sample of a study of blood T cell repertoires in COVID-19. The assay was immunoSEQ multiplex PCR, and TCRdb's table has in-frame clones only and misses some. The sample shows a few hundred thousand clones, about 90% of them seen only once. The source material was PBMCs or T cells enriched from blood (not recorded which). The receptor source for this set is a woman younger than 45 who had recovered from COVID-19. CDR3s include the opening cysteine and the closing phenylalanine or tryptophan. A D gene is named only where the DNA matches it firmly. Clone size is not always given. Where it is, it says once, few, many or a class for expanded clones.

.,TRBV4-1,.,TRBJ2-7,CASSHPGYRSSYEQYF,TGCGCCAGCAGCCACCCAGGGTACCGCAGCTCCTACGAGCAGTACTTC
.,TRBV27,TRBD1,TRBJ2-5,CASRPGQGWPETQYF,TGTGCCAGCAGGCCGGGACAGGGCTGGCCGGAGACCCAGTACTTC
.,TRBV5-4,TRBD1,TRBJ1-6,CASSAGQGNLNSPLHF,TGTGCCAGCAGCGCAGGACAGGGGAACCTTAATTCACCCCTCCACTTT
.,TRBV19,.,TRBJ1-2,CASSISTARRGYTF,TGTGCCAGTAGTATATCCACAGCCCGTCGGGGCTACACCTTC
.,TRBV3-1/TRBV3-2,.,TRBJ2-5,CASSLPGQGQETQYF,TGTGCCAGCAGCCTACCTGGCCAGGGCCAAGAGACCCAGTACTTC
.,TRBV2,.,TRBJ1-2,CASREEGTPNYGYTF,TGTGCCAGCAGGGAGGAAGGGACACCTAACTATGGCTACACCTTC
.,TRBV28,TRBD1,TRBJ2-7,CASSFPGTGISEQYF,TGTGCCAGCAGTTTCCCCGGGACAGGGATCAGCGAGCAGTACTTC
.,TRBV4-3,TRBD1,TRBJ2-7,CASSQLPPGQGSLSSYEQYF,TGCGCCAGCAGCCAACTCCCCCCGGGACAGGGCTCACTAAGCTCCTACGAGCAGTACTTC
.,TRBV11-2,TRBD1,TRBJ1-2,CASSGRDRGKANYGYTF,TGTGCCAGCAGCGGCCGGGACAGGGGGAAGGCTAACTATGGCTACACCTTC
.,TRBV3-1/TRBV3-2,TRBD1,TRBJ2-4,CASSQEGQGSKVKNIQYF,TGTGCCAGCAGCCAAGAGGGACAGGGTAGTAAAGTCAAAAACATTCAGTACTTC
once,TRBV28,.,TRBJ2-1,CASSFSGRRYNEQFF,TGTGCCAGCAGTTTTTCCGGACGGAGGTACAATGAGCAGTTCTTC
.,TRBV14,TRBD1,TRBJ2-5,CASSQDEGAWETQYF,TGTGCCAGCAGCCAAGACGAGGGGGCGTGGGAGACCCAGTACTTC
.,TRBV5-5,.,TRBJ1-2,CASSTPGERGYGYTF,TGTGCCAGCAGCACCCCGGGAGAGAGGGGCTATGGCTACACCTTC
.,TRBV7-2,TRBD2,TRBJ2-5,CASSFRASGGRETQYF,TGTGCCAGCAGCTTTCGGGCTAGCGGGGGCCGGGAGACCCAGTACTTC
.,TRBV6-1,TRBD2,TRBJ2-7,CASSEASGEYEQYF,TGTGCCAGCAGTGAGGCTAGCGGGGAGTACGAGCAGTACTTC
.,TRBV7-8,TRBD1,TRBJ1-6,CASSLLGTGESPLHF,TGTGCCAGCAGCTTATTGGGGACAGGGGAATCACCCCTCCACTTT
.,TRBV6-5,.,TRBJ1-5,CASSPGLGGFVPQHF,TGTGCCAGCAGTCCGGGTCTGGGAGGGTTTGTGCCCCAGCATTTT
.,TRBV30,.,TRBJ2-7,CAWSVLTAGSYEQYF,TGTGCCTGGAGTGTACTCACAGCGGGTTCCTACGAGCAGTACTTC
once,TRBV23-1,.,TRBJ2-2,CASSPVRGPLNTGELFF,TGCGCCAGCAGCCCAGTGCGGGGACCACTGAACACCGGGGAGCTGTTTTTT
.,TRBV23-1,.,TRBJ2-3,CASCEAGQPFRFSSTDTQYF,TGCGCCAGCTGTGAAGCGGGACAACCTTTCCGTTTCTCTAGCACAGATACGCAGTATTTT
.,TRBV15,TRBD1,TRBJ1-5,CATSSTGAGGFQPQHF,TGTGCCACCAGCTCCACCGGGGCAGGGGGATTTCAGCCCCAGCATTTT
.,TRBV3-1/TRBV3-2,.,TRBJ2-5,CASSQGAETQYF,TGTGCCAGCAGCCAAGGGGCAGAGACCCAGTACTTC
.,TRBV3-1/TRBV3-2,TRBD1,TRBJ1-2,CASSARDRGMDGYTF,TGTGCCAGCAGTGCCCGGGACAGGGGTATGGATGGCTACACCTTC
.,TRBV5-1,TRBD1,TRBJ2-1,CASSTPIRPGTGDYNEQFF,TGCGCCAGCAGCACCCCTATACGTCCGGGGACAGGGGACTACAATGAGCAGTTCTTC
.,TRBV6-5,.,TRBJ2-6,CASSLQGPGANVLTF,TGTGCCAGCAGTTTACAGGGCCCTGGGGCCAACGTCCTGACTTTC
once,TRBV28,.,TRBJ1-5,CASSQPQHSNQPQHF,TGTGCCAGCAGTCAACCTCAACATAGCAATCAGCCCCAGCATTTT
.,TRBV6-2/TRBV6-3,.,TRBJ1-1,CASSYSSSIEAFF,TGTGCCAGCAGTTACTCATCGAGTATCGAAGCTTTCTTT
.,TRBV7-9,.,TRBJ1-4,CASSLPENEKLFF,TGTGCCAGCAGCTTACCAGAAAATGAAAAACTGTTTTTT
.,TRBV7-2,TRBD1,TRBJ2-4,CASSLALRGPAKNIQYF,TGTGCCAGCAGCTTAGCGCTAAGGGGGCCGGCCAAAAACATTCAGTACTTC
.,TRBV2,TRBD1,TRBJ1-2,CASRTDRGQGYTF,TGTGCCAGCAGGACCGACAGGGGGCAAGGCTACACCTTC
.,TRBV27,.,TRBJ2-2,CASSSVAGGTGNTGELFF,TGTGCCAGCAGTTCCGTTGCCGGGGGGACAGGGAACACCGGGGAGCTGTTTTTT
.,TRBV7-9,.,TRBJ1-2,CASSPDSGYTF,TGTGCCAGCAGCCCCGACAGTGGCTACACCTTC
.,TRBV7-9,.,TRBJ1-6,CAGARRSYNSPLHF,TGTGCCGGGGCGAGGAGATCCTATAATTCACCCCTCCACTTT
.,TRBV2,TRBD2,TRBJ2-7,CASRYSSGVSYEQYF,TGTGCCAGCAGGTACTCTAGCGGTGTCTCCTACGAGCAGTACTTC
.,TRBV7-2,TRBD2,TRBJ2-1,CASVHGGLAGASSYNEQFF,TGTGCCAGCGTCCATGGGGGACTAGCGGGGGCCAGCTCCTACAATGAGCAGTTCTTC
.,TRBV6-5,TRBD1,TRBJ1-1,CASSNRGPTEAFF,TGTGCCAGCAGCAACAGGGGGCCCACTGAAGCTTTCTTT
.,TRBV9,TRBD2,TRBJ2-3,CASSPHGGAADTQYF,TGTGCCAGCAGCCCCCACGGGGGGGCTGCAGATACGCAGTATTTT
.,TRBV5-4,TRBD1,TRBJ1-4,CASSQGAVEEKLFF,TGTGCCAGCAGCCAGGGGGCGGTCGAAGAAAAACTGTTTTTT
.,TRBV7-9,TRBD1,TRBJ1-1,CASSLEKRDSRQAFF,TGTGCCAGCAGCTTAGAAAAGAGGGACAGTCGTCAAGCTTTCTTT
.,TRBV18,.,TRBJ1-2,CASSPARDNYGYTF,TGTGCCAGCTCACCAGCTCGGGATAACTATGGCTACACCTTC